This TCR beta chain originates from a study of T-cell memory formation after mild COVID-19. For the study at large: For the most part, TCR clusters were specific to one donor. Whole-study results and caveats: There were some responding clones in pre-infection memory, which suggested that cross-reactive memory had joined.

CDR1 is SGHTA, CDR2 FQGNSA, per germline. With 3 bases clipped from V and 4 bases from J, the junction kept 4 bases outside the gene matches. The CDR3 is made up of 14 amino acids. MiXCR was run by TCRdb on the 5' RACE reads, yielding one entry per CDR3 protein. The table shows roughly 200,000 distinct CDR3 sequences, with 15% to 20% occurring only once. This clonotype was seen more than once but under ten times. Its antigen remains unknown. This sequence joins TRBV7-2 and TRBJ2-3, with 7 nucleotides matching TRBD2. The specimen sequenced was PBMCs or a T cell subset sorted from them (not recorded which). This clonotype was sampled from an adult woman who had mild COVID-19 (a few samples of this study predate the infection). Cell type and time point are not known. As DNA, the CDR3 is TGTGCCAGCAGCTTTGTGGGAGGGCCAGATACGCAGTATTTT. Amino acid sequence: CASSFVGGPDTQYF.